The T cell receptor (beta chain) under discussion was sequenced for a study of T cell responses to AZD1222 COVID-19 vaccine (dated by TCRdb to the early 2020s). About the full investigation: AZD1222 recipients with second doses at about 4 weeks or about 12 weeks were pooled, because spike-specific TCR depth and breadth did not differ between schedules. Trial participants were enrolled by age into subgroups of 18-55, 56-69 and 70-plus years, and around 140, 26 and 57 TCR-sequenced participants, respectively, were included in these subgroups. A total of 230 or so trial participants underwent TCR sequencing, of whom 207 received two doses of AZD1222 and about 25 received two doses of the MenACWY control vaccine.

What the research found in general, with its limitations: After two AZD1222 doses, both the breadth and the depth of spike-specific TCRs were significantly higher than at day 0 and than in MenACWY recipients. Participants were mostly white British and included more females than males, and it was suggested by the authors that clonal diversity may have been underestimated. Reportedly, almost half of the unique spike-specific TCRs recognized epitopes lying outside the regions that are mutated in the B.1.351 and B.1.1.7 variants. Conclusions about previously exposed vaccinees were limited because only 6 or 7 AZD1222 recipients were SARS-CoV-2 seropositive at baseline. Because no day 14 peak-response samples were available, the repertoires could be characterized only after the peak T cell response. Vaccine-associated CD4 TCRs spanned the whole spike protein, with dominant responses in regions 160-218 and 743-854. In the small 56-69-year group, the increase in depth fell short of significance, most likely because of low power.

A note on this clone: It has no known antigen specificity. No per-base quality is available; no much larger clone lies one base away.

Per the germline V gene (reference sequence), LNHDA is the CDR1 and SQIVND is the CDR2. V is shortened by 5 bases, J by 1 base, and the region joining them spans 11 bases. The cysteine opens and the phenylalanine closes a CDR3 of 14 amino acids. Only the CDR3 region is kept as DNA, spanning 42 bases read in frame from base 1. The sample's time point label, in plain terms: baseline before first vaccination. Vaccinee samples were obtained from the UK trials COV001 and COV002, which included a single-blind randomized controlled phase 2/3 trial of AZD1222 (ChAdOx1 nCoV-19) in healthy adults. Trial participant PBMC samples were collected at day 0 and day 28 after the second dose for TCRbeta chain sequencing. The CDR3 regions of human TCRbeta chains were analyzed by immunosequencing. For the original study's pipeline: TCRs in the repertoires were compared against a reference library of SARS-CoV-2-specific TCRs that had been generated with the MIRA antigen-specificity platform. Breadth meant the fraction of unique TCRs that were SARS-CoV-2-associated, whereas depth meant the fraction of total T cells that were SARS-CoV-2-associated. Using the MIRA data, every spike-specific TCR was mapped to the spike region that the TCR reacted to and assigned to either a CD4 or a CD8 class. Log10-transformed breadth and depth values were compared by one-way ANOVA with Sidak's multiple comparisons tests. Drawn from immuneACCESS, this table holds only the in-frame rearrangements with V and J called that TCRdb kept. Clones are partly lost; checked studies trace under half to an unresolved V gene and leave the rest unexplained. That table is the source of V, J and clone size, and D and trimming were worked out from the DNA. This sample is represented by about 110,000 clones; about 87% of them were singletons. The ten largest account for over 1.5% of the sample.

The TCR originated in an adult in good health. The sample was peripheral blood, taken on day 0 of AZD1222 vaccination. The V gene is TRBV19 and the J gene is TRBJ1-1; the D gene remains uncertain. The CDR3 loop reads CASSDGYPNTEAFF. The sequence in DNA is TGTGCCAGTAGTGATGGATATCCGAACACTGAAGCTTTCTTT.